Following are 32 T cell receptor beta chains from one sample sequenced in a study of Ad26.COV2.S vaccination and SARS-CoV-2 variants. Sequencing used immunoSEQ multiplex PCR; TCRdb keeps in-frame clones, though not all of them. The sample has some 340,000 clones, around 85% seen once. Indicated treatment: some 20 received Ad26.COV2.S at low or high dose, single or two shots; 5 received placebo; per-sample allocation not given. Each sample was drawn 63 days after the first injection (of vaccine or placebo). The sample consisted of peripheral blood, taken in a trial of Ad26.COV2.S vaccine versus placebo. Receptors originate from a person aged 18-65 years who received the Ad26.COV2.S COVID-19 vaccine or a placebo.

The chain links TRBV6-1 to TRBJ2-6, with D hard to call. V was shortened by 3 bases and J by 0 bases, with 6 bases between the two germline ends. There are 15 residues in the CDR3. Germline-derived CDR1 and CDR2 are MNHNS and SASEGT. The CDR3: CASSDRLSGANVLTF. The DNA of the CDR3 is TGTGCCAGCAGTGACAGGCTCTCTGGGGCCAACGTCCTGACTTTC.

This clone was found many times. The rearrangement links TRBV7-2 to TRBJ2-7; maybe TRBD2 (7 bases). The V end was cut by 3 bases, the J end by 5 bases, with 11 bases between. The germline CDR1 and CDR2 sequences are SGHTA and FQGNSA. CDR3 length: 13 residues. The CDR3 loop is CASSFWGGHEQYF. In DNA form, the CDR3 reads TGTGCCAGCAGCTTCTGGGGGGGGCACGAGCAGTACTTC.

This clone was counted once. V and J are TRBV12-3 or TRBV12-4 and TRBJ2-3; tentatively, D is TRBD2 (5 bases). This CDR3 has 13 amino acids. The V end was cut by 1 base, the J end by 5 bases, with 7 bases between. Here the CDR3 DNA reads TGTGCCAGCAGTTTAGGCGGACTAGATACGCAGTATTTT. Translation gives CASSLGGLDTQYF.

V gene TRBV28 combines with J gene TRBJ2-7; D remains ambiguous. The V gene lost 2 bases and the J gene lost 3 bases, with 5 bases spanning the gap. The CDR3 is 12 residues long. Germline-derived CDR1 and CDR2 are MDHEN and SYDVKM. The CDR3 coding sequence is TGTGCCAGCAGTTTAACGTACTACGAGCAGTACTTC. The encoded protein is CASSLTYYEQYF.

This CDR3 is CASSLVGSGANEKLFF. CDR3 nucleotide sequence: TGTGCCAGCAGCTTGGTCGGTTCAGGCGCTAATGAAAAACTGTTTTTT. This chain uses TRBV5-4 with TRBJ1-4; D gene uncertain. The V gene lost 0 bases and the J gene lost 3 bases, with 12 bases spanning the gap. The CDR3 is made up of 16 amino acids. Germline V gives CDR1 SGHNT, CDR2 YYREEE (reference sequence).

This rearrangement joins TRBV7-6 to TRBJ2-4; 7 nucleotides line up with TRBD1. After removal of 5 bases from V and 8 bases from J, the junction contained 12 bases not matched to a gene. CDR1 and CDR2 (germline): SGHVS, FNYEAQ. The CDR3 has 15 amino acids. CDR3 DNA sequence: TGTGCCAGCAGCGCTAGAACTGGGACAGTAGACATTCAGTACTTC. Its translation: CASSARTGTVDIQYF.

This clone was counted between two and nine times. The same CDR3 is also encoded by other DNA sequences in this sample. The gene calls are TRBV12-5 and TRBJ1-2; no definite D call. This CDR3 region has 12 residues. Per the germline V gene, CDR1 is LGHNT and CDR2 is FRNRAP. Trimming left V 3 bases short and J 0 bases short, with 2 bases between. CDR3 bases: TGTGCTAGTGGTTTTTCTAACTATGGCTACACCTTC. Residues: CASGFSNYGYTF. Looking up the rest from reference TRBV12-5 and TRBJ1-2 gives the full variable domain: DARVTQTPRHKVTEMGQEVTMRCQPILGHNTVFWYRQTMMQGLELLAYFRNRAPLDDSGMPKDRFSAEMPDATLATLKIQPSEPRDSAVYFCASGFSNYGYTFGSGTRLTVV.

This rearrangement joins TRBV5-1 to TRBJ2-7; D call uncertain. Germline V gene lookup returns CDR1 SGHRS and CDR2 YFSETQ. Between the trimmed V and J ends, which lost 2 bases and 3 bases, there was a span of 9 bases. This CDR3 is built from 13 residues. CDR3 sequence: CASSFGPHYEQYF. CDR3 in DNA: TGCGCCAGCAGCTTTGGACCGCACTACGAGCAGTACTTC.

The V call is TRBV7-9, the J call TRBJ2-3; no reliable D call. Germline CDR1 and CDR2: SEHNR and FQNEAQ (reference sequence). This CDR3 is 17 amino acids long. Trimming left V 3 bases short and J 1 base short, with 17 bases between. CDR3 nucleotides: TGTGCCAGCAGCTTTCTACACACCGGAGCCCGCACAGATACGCAGTATTTT. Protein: CASSFLHTGARTDTQYF. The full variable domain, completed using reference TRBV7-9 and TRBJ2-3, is DTGVSQNPRHKITKRGQNVTFRCDPISEHNRLYWYRQTLGQGPEFLTYFQNEAQLEKSRLLSDRFSAERPKGSFSTLEIQRTEQGDSAMYLCASSFLHTGARTDTQYFGPGTRLTVL.

The CDR3 loop is CASGVYQGGGNTIYF. The CDR3 DNA follows: TGTGCCAGCGGAGTTTACCAAGGGGGCGGGAACACCATATATTTT. The chain has TRBV6-6 and TRBJ1-3, with TRBD1 matching over 7 bases. The CDR3 has 15 residues. With V trimmed by 8 bases and J by 7 bases, 14 bases remained unmatched. Germline V lookup: CDR1 MNHNY, CDR2 SVGAGI (reference sequence).

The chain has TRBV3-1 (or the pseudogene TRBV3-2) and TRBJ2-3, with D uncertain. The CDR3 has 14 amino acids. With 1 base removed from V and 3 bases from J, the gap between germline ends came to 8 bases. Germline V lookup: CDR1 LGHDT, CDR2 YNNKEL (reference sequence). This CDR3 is CASSQGRWTDTQYF. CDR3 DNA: TGTGCCAGCAGCCAAGGACGCTGGACAGATACGCAGTATTTT.

CDR3 amino acids: CATSGLAGATDTQYF. In DNA form, the CDR3 reads TGTGCCACCAGCGGCTTAGCGGGGGCCACAGATACGCAGTATTTT. The chain has TRBV15 and TRBJ2-3; TRBD2 matches at 9 bases. Trimming removed 5 bases from V and 2 bases from J; junction bases left unmatched: 5. The germline V gene has CDR1 LNHNV and CDR2 YYDKDF (reference sequence). The CDR3 runs 15 residues.

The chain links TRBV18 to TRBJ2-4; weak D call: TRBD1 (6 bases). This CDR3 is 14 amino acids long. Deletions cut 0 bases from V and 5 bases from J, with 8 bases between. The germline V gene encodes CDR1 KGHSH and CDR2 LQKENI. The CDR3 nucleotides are TGTGCCAGCTCACCACCGGGGGCAGAAAACATTCAGTACTTC. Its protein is CASSPPGAENIQYF.

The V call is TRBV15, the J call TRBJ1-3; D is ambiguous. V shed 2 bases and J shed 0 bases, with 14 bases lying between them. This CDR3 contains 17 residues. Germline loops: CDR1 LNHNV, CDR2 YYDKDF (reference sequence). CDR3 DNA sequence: TGTGCCACCAGCAGAATGCAGACTCTCAGCTCTGGAAACACCATATATTTT. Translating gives CATSRMQTLSSGNTIYF.

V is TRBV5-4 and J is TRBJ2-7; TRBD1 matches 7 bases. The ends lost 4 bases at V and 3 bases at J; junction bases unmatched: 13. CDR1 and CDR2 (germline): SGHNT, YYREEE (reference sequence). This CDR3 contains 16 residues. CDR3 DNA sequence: TGTGCCAGCAGCCTCTCTACCCGACAGGGTGGCTACGAGCAGTACTTC. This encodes CASSLSTRQGGYEQYF.

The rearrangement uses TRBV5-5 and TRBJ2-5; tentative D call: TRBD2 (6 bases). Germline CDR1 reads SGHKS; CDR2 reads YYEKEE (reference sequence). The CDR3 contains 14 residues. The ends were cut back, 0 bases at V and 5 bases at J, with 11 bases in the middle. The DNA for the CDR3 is TGTGCCAGCAGCTTGGGGCGGGGAACGGAGACCCAGTACTTC. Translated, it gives CASSLGRGTETQYF.

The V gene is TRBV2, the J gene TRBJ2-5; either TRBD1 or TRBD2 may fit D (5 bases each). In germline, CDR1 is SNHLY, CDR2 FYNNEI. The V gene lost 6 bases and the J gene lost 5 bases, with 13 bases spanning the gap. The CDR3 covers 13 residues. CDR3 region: CASRGTAGETQYF. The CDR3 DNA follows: TGTGCCAGCAGGGGGACCGCGGGCGAGACCCAGTACTTC.

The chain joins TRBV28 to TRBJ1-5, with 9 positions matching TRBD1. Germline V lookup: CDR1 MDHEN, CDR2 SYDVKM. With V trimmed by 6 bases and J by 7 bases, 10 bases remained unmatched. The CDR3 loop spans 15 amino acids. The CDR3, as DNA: TGTGCCAGCAGCTCGGGACAGGGCGGACGCCAGCCCCAGCATTTT. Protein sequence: CASSSGQGGRQPQHF.

CDR3 protein: CASSWGTPNEKLFF. In nucleotides, the CDR3 is TGTGCCAGCAGCTGGGGGACACCTAATGAAAAACTGTTTTTT. The rearrangement joins TRBV5-5 to TRBJ1-4; possible D gene TRBD1, 6 bases. There are 14 residues in the CDR3. The ends were cut back, 3 bases at V and 3 bases at J, with 9 bases in the middle. Germline lookup yields CDR1 SGHKS and CDR2 YYEKEE (reference sequence).

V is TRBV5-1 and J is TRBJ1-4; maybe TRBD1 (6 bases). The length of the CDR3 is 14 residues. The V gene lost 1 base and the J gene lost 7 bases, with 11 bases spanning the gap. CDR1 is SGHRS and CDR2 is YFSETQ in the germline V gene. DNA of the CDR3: TGCGCCAGCAGCTTGACAGGGAGGGGTGAAAAACTGTTTTTT. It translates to CASSLTGRGEKLFF.

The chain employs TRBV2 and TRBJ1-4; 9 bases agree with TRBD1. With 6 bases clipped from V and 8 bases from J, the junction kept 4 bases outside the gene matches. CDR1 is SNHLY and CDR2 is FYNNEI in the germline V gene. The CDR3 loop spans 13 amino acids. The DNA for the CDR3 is TGTGCCAGCAGCGGGACAGGGATCGAAAAACTGTTTTTT. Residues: CASSGTGIEKLFF.

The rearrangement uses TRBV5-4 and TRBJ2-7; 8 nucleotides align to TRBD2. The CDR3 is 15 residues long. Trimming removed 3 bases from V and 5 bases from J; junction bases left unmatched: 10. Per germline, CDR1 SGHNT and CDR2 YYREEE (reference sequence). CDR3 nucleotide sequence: TGTGCCAGCAGCTCAAGTCGCGGGGGGCGGGACGAGCAGTACTTC. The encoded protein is CASSSSRGGRDEQYF.

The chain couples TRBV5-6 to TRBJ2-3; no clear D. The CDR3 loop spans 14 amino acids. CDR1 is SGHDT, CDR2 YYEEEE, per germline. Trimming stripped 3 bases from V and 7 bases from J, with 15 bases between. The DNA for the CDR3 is TGTGCCAGCAGCTCCCTGGGCCCAATAAATACGCAGTATTTT. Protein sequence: CASSSLGPINTQYF.

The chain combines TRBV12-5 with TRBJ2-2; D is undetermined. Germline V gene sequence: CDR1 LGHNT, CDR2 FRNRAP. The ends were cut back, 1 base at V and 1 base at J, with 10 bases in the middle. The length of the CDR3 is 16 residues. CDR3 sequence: CASGLEYGKNTGELFF. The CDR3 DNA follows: TGTGCTAGTGGTTTGGAGTACGGAAAGAACACCGGGGAGCTGTTTTTT.

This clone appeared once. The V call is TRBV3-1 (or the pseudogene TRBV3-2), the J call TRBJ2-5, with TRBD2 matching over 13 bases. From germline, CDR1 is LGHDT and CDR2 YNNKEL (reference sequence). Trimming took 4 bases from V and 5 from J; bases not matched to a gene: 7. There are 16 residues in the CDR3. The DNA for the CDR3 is TGTGCCAGCAGCCTGGCCGGGACTAGCGGGGCTGAGACCCAGTACTTC. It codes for CASSLAGTSGAETQYF.

The CDR3 region is CASSLGPGYGYTF. In nucleotides, the CDR3 is TGTGCCAGCAGCTTGGGACCGGGGTATGGCTACACCTTC. The chain links TRBV5-4 to TRBJ1-2; D unclear. V lost 0 bases to trimming and J lost 5 bases, with 8 bases between them. This CDR3 has 13 amino acids. Germline V CDR1 and CDR2: SGHNT, YYREEE (reference sequence).

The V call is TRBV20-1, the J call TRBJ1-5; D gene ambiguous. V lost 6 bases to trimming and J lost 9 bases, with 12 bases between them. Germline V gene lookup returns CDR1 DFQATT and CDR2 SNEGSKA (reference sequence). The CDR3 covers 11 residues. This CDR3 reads CSATTKGPQHF. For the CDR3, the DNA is TGCAGTGCGACAACCAAGGGGCCCCAGCATTTT.

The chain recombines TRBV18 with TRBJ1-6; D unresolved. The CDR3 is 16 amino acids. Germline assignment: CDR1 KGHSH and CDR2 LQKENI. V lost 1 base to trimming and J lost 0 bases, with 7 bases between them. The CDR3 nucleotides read TGTGCCAGCTCACCACTTGCCAGCTCCTATAATTCACCCCTCCACTTT. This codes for CASSPLASSYNSPLHF.

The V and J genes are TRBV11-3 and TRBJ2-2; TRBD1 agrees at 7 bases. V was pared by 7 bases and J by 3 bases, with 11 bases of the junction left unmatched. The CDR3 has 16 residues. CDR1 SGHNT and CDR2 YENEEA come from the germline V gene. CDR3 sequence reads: CASTPVGGRDTGELFF. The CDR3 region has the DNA TGTGCCAGCACCCCAGTAGGGGGCAGGGACACCGGGGAGCTGTTTTTT.

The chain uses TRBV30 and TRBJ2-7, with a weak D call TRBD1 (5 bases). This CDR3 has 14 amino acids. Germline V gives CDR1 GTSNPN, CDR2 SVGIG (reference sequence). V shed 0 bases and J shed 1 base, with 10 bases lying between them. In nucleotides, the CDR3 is TGTGCCTGGAGTGTACTGGGGCCTTCCTACGAGCAGTACTTC. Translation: CAWSVLGPSYEQYF. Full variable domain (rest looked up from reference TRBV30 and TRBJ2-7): SQTIHQWPATLVQPVGSPLSLECTVEGTSNPNLYWYRQAAGRGLQLLFYSVGIGQISSEVPQNLSASRPQDRQFILSSKKLLLSDSGFYLCAWSVLGPSYEQYFGPGTRLTVT.

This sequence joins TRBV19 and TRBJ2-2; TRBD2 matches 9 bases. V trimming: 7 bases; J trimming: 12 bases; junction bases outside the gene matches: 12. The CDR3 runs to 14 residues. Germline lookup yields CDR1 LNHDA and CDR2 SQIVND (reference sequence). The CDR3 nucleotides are TGTGCCAGTAATACGAGTCGGCGGGGGGGAAAGCTGTTTTTT. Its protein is CASNTSRRGGKLFF.

CDR3 amino acids: CASSLRTGGRNGYTF. CDR3 sequence (DNA): TGCGCCAGCAGCTTGCGAACAGGAGGGAGAAATGGCTACACCTTC. This chain links TRBV5-1 with TRBJ1-2, with TRBD1 as a possible D gene (5 bases). Germline V gives CDR1 SGHRS, CDR2 YFSETQ. V lost 1 base and J 6 bases, leaving 16 bases between the germline ends. There are 15 residues in the CDR3.